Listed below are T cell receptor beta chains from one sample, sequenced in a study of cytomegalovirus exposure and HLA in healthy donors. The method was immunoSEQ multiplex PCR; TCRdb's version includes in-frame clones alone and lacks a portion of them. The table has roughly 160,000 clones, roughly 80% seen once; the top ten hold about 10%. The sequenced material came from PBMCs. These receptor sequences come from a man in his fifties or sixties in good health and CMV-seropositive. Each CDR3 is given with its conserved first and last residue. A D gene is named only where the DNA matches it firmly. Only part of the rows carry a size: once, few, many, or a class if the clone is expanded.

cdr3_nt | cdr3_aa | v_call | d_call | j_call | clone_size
TGTGCCAGCAGCCGGGTTGAAGAGCAGTTCTTC | CASSRVEEQFF | TRBV13 | NA | TRBJ2-1 | few
TGTGCCAGTAGTTCCGCATACCTAGCCAAAAACAGTCAGTACTTC | CASSSAYLAKNSQYF | TRBV19 | NA | TRBJ2-4 | NA
TGCAGCGTTGGGGACAAGGCCTATAGCACAGATACGCAGTATTTT | CSVGDKAYSTDTQYF | TRBV29-1 | NA | TRBJ2-3 | NA
TGTGCCAGCAGCCCCCTAGCGGAGACCCAGTACTTC | CASSPLAETQYF | TRBV9 | NA | TRBJ2-5 | NA
TGTGCCAGTAGTATCGGGGGAGAGACCCAGTACTTC | CASSIGGETQYF | TRBV19 | NA | TRBJ2-5 | NA
TGTGCCAGCTCGAACAGGATGGGGAATCAGCCCCAGCATTTT | CASSNRMGNQPQHF | TRBV18 | NA | TRBJ1-5 | NA
TGTGCCAGCAGCTCGGGACTACCAACAGATACGCAGTATTTT | CASSSGLPTDTQYF | TRBV5-4 | TRBD2 | TRBJ2-3 | NA
TGTGCCAGCAGCGCAGGACACCTAAACACCGGGGAGCTGTTTTTT | CASSAGHLNTGELFF | TRBV7-9 | NA | TRBJ2-2 | NA
TGTGCCAGCTCAAACAACAGGGGGCGCACCGGGGAGCTGTTTTTT | CASSNNRGRTGELFF | TRBV18 | TRBD1 | TRBJ2-2 | NA
TGTGCCAGCAGTGATCTGCAGGGCACTAATGAAAAACTGTTTTTT | CASSDLQGTNEKLFF | TRBV25-1 | NA | TRBJ1-4 | NA
TGCAGCGTGACAGGGACCCTTACTCCCGGGGAGCTGTTTTTT | CSVTGTLTPGELFF | TRBV29-1 | TRBD1 | TRBJ2-2 | NA
TGCAGCGTTTCGGGACAACTGTCCACCGGGGAGCTGTTTTTT | CSVSGQLSTGELFF | TRBV29-1 | NA | TRBJ2-2 | NA
TGTGCCAGCAGCCTCCTGACACCTAACTATGGCTACACCTTC | CASSLLTPNYGYTF | TRBV7-9 | NA | TRBJ1-2 | NA
TGTGCCAGCAGTCCCGGGACAGGGCAAGACGAGCAGTACTTC | CASSPGTGQDEQYF | TRBV6-6 | TRBD1 | TRBJ2-7 | NA
TGTGCCAGCAGTTTCCACCCACCTGGGCGGGGGACCGGGGAGCTGTTTTTT | CASSFHPPGRGTGELFF | TRBV27 | TRBD2 | TRBJ2-2 | NA
TGTGCCAGCAGCTTGGGGGTGGACAGGGCATTTGAGCAGTTCTTC | CASSLGVDRAFEQFF | TRBV5-4 | TRBD1 | TRBJ2-1 | NA
TGTGCCAGTAGTATTAGCGGGAGCGGATACGAGCAGTACTTC | CASSISGSGYEQYF | TRBV19 | TRBD2 | TRBJ2-7 | NA
TGTGCCAGTAGTATGGGTAGCGGGGGGTCCACAGATACGCAGTATTTT | CASSMGSGGSTDTQYF | TRBV19 | TRBD2 | TRBJ2-3 | NA
TGTGCCAGCAGCCCGACGAAGGGACTAGGGCAGTTCTTC | CASSPTKGLGQFF | TRBV7-9 | TRBD2 | TRBJ2-1 | NA
TGTGCCAGCAGCCCCACCCCACTCTCCTACGAGCAGTACTTC | CASSPTPLSYEQYF | TRBV9 | NA | TRBJ2-7 | NA
TGTGCCAGCAGCTTGGCTGGGGGCGGGAACACTGAAGCTTTCTTT | CASSLAGGGNTEAFF | TRBV5-4 | NA | TRBJ1-1 | few
TGTGCCAGTAGCCATACAGGGCTGCCGGACTCTGGGGCCAACGTCCTGACTTTC | CASSHTGLPDSGANVLTF | TRBV19 | NA | TRBJ2-6 | NA
TGTGCCAGTAGACACGACAGGTACAATCAGCCCCAGCATTTT | CASRHDRYNQPQHF | TRBV19 | NA | TRBJ1-5 | NA
TGTGCCAGCAGCTTAGATTTTAGCGGGATCACCGGGGAGCTGTTTTTT | CASSLDFSGITGELFF | TRBV11-2 | TRBD2 | TRBJ2-2 | NA
TGTGCCATCAAGACAGGGGGGCCCTACGAGCAGTACTTC | CAIKTGGPYEQYF | TRBV10-3 | TRBD1 | TRBJ2-7 | NA
TGTGCCAGCAGTGAACCACTCTCTAACTATGGCTACACCTTC | CASSEPLSNYGYTF | TRBV6-5 | NA | TRBJ1-2 | NA
TGTGCCAGCTCTCAACAGGGGAACGATTCACCCCTCCACTTT | CASSQQGNDSPLHF | TRBV18 | TRBD1 | TRBJ1-6 | NA
TGTGCCAGCAGCTGGCCGGGACTAGCGGAAAATGAGCAGTTCTTC | CASSWPGLAENEQFF | TRBV7-2 | TRBD2 | TRBJ2-1 | NA